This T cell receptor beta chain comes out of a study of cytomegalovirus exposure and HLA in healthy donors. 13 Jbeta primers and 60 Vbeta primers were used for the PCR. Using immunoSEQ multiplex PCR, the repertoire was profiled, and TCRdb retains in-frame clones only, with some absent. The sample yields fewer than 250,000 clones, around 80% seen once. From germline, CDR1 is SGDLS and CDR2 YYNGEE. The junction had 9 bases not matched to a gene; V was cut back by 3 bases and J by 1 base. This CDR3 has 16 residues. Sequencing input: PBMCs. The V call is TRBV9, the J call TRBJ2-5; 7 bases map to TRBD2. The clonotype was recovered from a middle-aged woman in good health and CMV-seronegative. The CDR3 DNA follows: TGTGCCAGCAGCGCACCTCGGGGGGTAATCCAAGAGACCCAGTACTTC. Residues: CASSAPRGVIQETQYF.